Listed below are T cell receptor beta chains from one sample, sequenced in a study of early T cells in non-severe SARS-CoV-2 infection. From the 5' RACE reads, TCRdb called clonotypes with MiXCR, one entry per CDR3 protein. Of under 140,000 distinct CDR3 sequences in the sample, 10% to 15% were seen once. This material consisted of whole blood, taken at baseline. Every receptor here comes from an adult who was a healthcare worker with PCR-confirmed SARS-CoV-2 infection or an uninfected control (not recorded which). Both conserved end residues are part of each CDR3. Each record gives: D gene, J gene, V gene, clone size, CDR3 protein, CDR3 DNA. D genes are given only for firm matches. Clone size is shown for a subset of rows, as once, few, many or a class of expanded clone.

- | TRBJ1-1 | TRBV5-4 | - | CASSPSGDMAFF | TGTGCCAGCAGCCCGTCAGGGGACATGGCTTTCTTT
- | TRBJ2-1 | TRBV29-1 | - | CSATGGDRYNEQFF | TGCAGTGCTACGGGGGGCGATAGATACAATGAGCAGTTCTTC
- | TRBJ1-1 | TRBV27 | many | CASSLLGGNTEAFF | TGTGCCAGCAGTTTATTGGGCGGAAACACTGAAGCTTTCTTT
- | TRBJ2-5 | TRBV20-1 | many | CSASGVAGAGETQYF | TGCAGTGCTAGTGGGGTCGCAGGGGCGGGAGAGACCCAGTACTTC
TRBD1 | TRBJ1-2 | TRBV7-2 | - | CASSLMEGARGYTF | TGTGCCAGCAGCCTAATGGAGGGGGCGCGTGGCTACACCTTC
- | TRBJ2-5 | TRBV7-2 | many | CASSPRAGQETQYF | TGTGCCAGCAGCCCCCGAGCAGGGCAAGAGACCCAGTACTTC
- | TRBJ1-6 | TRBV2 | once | CASSEGDTIRPLHF | TGTGCCAGCAGTGAAGGGGACACCATTCGGCCCCTCCACTTT
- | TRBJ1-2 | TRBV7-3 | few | CASSASNEAGYTF | TGTGCCAGCAGCGCCTCAAATGAAGCTGGCTACACCTTC
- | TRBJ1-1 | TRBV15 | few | CATSRDVNTEAFF | TGTGCCACCAGCAGAGACGTGAACACTGAAGCTTTCTTT
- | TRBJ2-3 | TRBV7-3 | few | CASSQFQGMDTQYF | TGTGCCAGCAGCCAATTTCAGGGGATGGATACGCAGTATTTT
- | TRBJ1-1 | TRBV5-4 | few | CASSLGGTMNTEAFF | TGTGCCAGCAGCTTGGGGGGCACTATGAACACTGAAGCTTTCTTT